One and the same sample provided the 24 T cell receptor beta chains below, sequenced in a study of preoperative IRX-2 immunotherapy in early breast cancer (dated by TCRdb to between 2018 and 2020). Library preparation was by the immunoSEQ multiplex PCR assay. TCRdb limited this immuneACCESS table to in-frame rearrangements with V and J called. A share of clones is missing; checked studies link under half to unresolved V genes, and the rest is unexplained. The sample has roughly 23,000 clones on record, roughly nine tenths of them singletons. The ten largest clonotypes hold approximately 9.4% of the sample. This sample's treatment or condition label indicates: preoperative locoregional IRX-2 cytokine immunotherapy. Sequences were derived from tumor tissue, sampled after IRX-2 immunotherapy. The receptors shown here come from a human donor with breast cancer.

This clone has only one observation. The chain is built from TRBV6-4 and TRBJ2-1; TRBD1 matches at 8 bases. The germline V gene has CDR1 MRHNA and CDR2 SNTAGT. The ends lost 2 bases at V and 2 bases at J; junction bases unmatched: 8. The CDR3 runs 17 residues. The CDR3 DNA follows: TGTGCCAGCAGTGACCCCCTCGACAGGGGCCCCTACAATGAGCAGTTCTTC. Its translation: CASSDPLDRGPYNEQFF.

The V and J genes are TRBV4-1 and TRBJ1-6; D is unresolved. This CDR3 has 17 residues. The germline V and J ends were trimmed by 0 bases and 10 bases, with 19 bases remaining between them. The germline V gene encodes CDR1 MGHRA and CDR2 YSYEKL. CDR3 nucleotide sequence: TGCGCCAGCAGCCAAGAGAGAGGGAGGAGAGCCGGATCACCCCTCCACTTT. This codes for CASSQERGRRAGSPLHF.

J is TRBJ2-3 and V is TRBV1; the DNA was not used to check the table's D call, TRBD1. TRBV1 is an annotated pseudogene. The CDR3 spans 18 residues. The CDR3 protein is CTSSQDPRTGESTDTQYF. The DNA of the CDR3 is TGCACCAGCAGCCAAGACCCGAGGACAGGGGAAAGCACAGATACGCAGTATTTT.

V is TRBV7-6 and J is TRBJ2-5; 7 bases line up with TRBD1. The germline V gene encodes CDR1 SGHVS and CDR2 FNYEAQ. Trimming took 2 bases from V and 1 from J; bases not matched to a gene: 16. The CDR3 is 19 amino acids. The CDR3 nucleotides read TGTGCCAGCAGCTTAATCATTGAGGGACAGAAAACAATCCAAGAGACCCAGTACTTC. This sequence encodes CASSLIIEGQKTIQETQYF.

This CDR3 reads CASSLAGVGGADTQYF. The CDR3 coding sequence is TGTGCCAGCAGCTTAGCGGGGGTTGGGGGGGCAGATACGCAGTATTTT. The chain has TRBV7-8 and TRBJ2-3, with 7 bases that match TRBD2. V was pared by 0 bases and J by 4 bases, with 7 bases of the junction left unmatched. Per the germline V gene, CDR1 is SGHVS and CDR2 is FQNEAQ. The CDR3 is 16 residues long.

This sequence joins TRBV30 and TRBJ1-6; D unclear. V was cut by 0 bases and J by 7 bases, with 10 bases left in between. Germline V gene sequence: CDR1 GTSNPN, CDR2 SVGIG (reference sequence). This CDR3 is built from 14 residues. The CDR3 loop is CAWSVVAQNSPLHF. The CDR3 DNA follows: TGTGCCTGGAGTGTAGTTGCACAAAATTCACCCCTCCACTTT.

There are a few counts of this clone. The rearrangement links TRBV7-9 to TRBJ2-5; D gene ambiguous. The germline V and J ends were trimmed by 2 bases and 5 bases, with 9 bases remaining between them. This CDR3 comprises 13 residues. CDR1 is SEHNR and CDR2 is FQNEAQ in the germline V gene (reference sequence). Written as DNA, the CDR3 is TGTGCCAGCAGCTTAACCACTATGGAGACCCAGTACTTC. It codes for CASSLTTMETQYF.

CDR3 sequence reads: CASSLLGRLELFF. In DNA, the CDR3 is TGTGCCAGCAGTTTATTGGGACGGTTGGAACTGTTTTTT. The chain joins TRBV28 to TRBJ1-4, with D perhaps TRBD1 (5 bases). Germline V gives CDR1 MDHEN, CDR2 SYDVKM. V dropped 1 base and J dropped 12 bases, with 12 bases sitting between them. The CDR3 consists of 13 residues.

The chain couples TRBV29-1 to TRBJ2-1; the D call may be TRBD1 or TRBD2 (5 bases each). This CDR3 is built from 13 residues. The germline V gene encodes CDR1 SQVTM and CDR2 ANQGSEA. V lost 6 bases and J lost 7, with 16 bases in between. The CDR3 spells CSVAGPEGNEQFF. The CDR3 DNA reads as TGCAGCGTGGCAGGACCCGAGGGGAATGAGCAGTTCTTC.

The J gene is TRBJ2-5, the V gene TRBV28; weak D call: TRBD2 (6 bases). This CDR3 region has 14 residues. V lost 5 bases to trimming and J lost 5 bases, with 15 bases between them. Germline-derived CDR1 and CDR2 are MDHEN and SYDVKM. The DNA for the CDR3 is TGTGCCAGCAGTCCGACCGGGGAGGAGGAGACCCAGTACTTC. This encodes CASSPTGEEETQYF.

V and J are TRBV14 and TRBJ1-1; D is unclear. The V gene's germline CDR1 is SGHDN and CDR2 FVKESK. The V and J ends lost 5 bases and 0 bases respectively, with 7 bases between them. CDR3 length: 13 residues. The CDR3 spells CASSNHLNTEAFF. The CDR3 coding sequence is TGTGCCAGCAGCAACCACCTGAACACTGAAGCTTTCTTT.

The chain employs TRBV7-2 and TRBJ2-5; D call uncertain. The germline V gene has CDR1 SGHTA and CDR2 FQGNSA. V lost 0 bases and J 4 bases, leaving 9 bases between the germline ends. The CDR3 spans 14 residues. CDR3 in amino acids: CASSLAPDGETQYF. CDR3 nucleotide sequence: TGTGCCAGCAGCTTAGCGCCGGATGGAGAGACCCAGTACTTC.

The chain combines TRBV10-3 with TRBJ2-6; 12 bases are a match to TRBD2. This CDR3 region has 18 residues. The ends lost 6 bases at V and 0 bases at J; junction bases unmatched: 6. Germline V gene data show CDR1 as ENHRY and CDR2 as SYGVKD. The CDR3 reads CAIRLTSGGTSGANVLTF. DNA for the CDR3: TGTGCCATCAGGCTTACTAGCGGGGGGACCTCTGGGGCCAACGTCCTGACTTTC.

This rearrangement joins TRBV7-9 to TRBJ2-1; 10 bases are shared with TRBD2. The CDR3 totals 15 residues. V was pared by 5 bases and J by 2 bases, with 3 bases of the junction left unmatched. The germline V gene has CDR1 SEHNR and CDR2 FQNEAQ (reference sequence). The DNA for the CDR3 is TGTGCCAGCAGCGCTCTAGCGGGGGCCTACAATGAGCAGTTCTTC. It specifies CASSALAGAYNEQFF. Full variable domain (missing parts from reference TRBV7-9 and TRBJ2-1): DTGVSQNPRHKITKRGQNVTFRCDPISEHNRLYWYRQTLGQGPEFLTYFQNEAQLEKSRLLSDRFSAERPKGSFSTLEIQRTEQGDSAMYLCASSALAGAYNEQFFGPGTRLTVL.

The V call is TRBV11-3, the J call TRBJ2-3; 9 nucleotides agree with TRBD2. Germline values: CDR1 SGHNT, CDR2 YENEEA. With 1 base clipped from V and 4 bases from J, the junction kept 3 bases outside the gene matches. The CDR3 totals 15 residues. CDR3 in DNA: TGTGCCAGCAGCTTAGGAGCGGGGGGCCCAGATACGCAGTATTTT. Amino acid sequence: CASSLGAGGPDTQYF.

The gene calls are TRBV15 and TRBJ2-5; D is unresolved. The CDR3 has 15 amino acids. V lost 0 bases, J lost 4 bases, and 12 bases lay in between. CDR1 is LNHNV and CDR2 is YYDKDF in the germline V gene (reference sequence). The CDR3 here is CATSRDNRQTETQYF. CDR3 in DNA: TGTGCCACCAGCAGAGATAATAGGCAGACAGAGACCCAGTACTTC.

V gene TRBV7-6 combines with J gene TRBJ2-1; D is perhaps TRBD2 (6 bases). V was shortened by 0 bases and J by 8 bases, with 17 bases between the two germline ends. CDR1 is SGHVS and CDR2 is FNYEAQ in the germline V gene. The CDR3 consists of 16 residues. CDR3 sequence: CASSLALDGSMDEQFF. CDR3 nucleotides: TGTGCCAGCAGCTTAGCGCTTGACGGGAGTATGGATGAGCAGTTCTTC.

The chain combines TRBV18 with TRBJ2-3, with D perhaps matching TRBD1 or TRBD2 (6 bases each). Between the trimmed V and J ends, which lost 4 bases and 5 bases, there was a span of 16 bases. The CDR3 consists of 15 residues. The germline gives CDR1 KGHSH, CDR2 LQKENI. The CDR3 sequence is CASSQYGAGQDTQYF. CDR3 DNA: TGTGCCAGCTCACAGTACGGGGCGGGACAAGATACGCAGTATTTT. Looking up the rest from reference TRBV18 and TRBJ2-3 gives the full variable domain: NAGVMQNPRHLVRRRGQEARLRCSPMKGHSHVYWYRQLPEEGLKFMVYLQKENIIDESGMPKERFSAEFPKEGPSILRIQQVVRGDSAAYFCASSQYGAGQDTQYFGPGTRLTVL.

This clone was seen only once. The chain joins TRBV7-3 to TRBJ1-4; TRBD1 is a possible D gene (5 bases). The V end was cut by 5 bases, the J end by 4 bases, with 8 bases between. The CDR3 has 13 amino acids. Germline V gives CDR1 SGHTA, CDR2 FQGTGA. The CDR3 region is CASSIGVNEKLFF. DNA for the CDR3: TGTGCCAGCAGCATAGGGGTTAATGAAAAACTGTTTTTT.

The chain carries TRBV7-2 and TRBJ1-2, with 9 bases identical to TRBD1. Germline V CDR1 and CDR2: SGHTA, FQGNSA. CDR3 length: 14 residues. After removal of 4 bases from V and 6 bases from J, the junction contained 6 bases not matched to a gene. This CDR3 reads CASSSTGQGNGYTF. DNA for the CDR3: TGTGCCAGCAGCTCCACTGGACAGGGGAATGGCTACACCTTC.

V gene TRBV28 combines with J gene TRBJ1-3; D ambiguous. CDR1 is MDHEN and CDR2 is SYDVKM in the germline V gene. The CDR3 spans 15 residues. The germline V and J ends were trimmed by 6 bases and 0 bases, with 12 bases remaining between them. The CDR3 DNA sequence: TGTGCCAGCAGGGACCTACCGAGCTCTGGAAACACCATATATTTT. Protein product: CASRDLPSSGNTIYF.

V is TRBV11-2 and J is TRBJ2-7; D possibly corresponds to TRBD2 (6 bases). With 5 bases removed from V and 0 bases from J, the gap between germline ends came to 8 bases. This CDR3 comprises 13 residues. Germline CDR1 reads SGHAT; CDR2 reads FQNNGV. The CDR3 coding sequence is TGTGCCAGCAGCATCGGGAGCTCCTACGAGCAGTACTTC. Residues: CASSIGSSYEQYF.

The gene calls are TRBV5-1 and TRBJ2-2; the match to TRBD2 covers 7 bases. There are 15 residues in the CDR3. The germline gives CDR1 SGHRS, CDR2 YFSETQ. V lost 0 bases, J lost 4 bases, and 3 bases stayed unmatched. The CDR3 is CASSLGAGVTGELFF. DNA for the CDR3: TGCGCCAGCAGCTTGGGGGCGGGAGTCACCGGGGAGCTGTTTTTT.

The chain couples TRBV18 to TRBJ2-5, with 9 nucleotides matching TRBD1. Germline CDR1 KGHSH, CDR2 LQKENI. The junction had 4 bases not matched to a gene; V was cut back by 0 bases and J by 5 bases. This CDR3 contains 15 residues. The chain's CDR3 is CASSPPGQGGETQYF. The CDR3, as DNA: TGTGCCAGCTCACCACCGGGACAGGGTGGTGAGACCCAGTACTTC.